The rows below give T cell receptor beta chains drawn from one sample of a study of blood T cell repertoires in COVID-19. Here immunoSEQ multiplex PCR was the method, and the copy in TCRdb shows in-frame clones only, minus some. The table has some 150,000 clones, 80% to 90% seen once. Specimen: peripheral blood. Receptors originate from a woman aged 40 to 55 with acute or convalescent COVID-19. Each CDR3 is given with its conserved first and last residue. Fields, in order: CDR3 protein, CDR3 DNA, V gene, clone size, D gene, J gene. A D gene is named only where the DNA matches it firmly. Part of the rows lack a size; the others show once, few, many or a class for expanded clones.

CATSDLLTGRSYNEQFF TGTGCCACCAGTGATTTGCTGACAGGTCGGTCCTACAATGAGCAGTTCTTC TRBV24-1 - - TRBJ2-1
CASSFQGRPPQHF TGTGCCAGCAGTTTCCAGGGAAGGCCGCCCCAGCATTTT TRBV12-3/TRBV12-4 - - TRBJ1-5
CASTKLFGQSTDTQYF TGTGCCAGCACTAAGCTCTTTGGACAGAGCACAGATACGCAGTATTTT TRBV27 - - TRBJ2-3
CASSAVRGGTEQYF TGTGCCAGTAGCGCGGTTCGTGGCGGCACCGAGCAGTACTTC TRBV19 - - TRBJ2-7
CASSLLDRVVRYTF TGTGCCAGCAGCTTGCTGGACAGGGTGGTGCGCTACACCTTC TRBV3-1/TRBV3-2 once TRBD1 TRBJ1-2
CAWSVGAGLTYEQYF TGTGCCTGGAGTGTAGGTGCCGGGTTGACCTACGAGCAGTACTTC TRBV30 - - TRBJ2-7
CASSSWRGADEQFF TGCGCCAGCAGCTCCTGGCGGGGGGCCGATGAGCAGTTCTTC TRBV10-1 - TRBD2 TRBJ2-1
CASSYSGQGGGYTF TGTGCCAGCAGTTACTCGGGACAGGGCGGAGGCTACACCTTC TRBV6-5 - TRBD1 TRBJ1-2
CATARGQAEPNQPQHF TGTGCCACCGCCCGTGGACAAGCAGAACCAAATCAGCCCCAGCATTTT TRBV24-1 - - TRBJ1-5
CASRGGGTRNEQYF TGTGCCAGCAGGGGAGGAGGTACGAGAAACGAGCAGTACTTC TRBV6-5 - - TRBJ2-7
CASSPSDRDNSPLHF TGTGCCAGCTCACCAAGTGACAGGGATAATTCACCCCTCCACTTT TRBV18 few TRBD1 TRBJ1-6
CASSIEQGAGYNQPQHF TGTGCCAGCAGCATTGAACAGGGGGCGGGGTACAATCAGCCCCAGCATTTT TRBV7-6 - TRBD1 TRBJ1-5
CASSQDGGSSYNEQFF TGTGCCAGCAGCCAAGATGGTGGGAGCTCCTACAATGAGCAGTTCTTC TRBV3-1/TRBV3-2 - - TRBJ2-1
CASSLVAPSSGNTIYF TGTGCCAGCAGCTTGGTGGCACCTAGCTCTGGAAACACCATATATTTT TRBV5-5 - - TRBJ1-3
CASSPIMQAGGGTDTQYF TGCGCCAGCAGCCCGATCATGCAAGCGGGAGGCGGCACAGATACGCAGTATTTT TRBV5-1 - TRBD2 TRBJ2-3
CASSIGLASEQYF TGTGCCAGCAGTATAGGACTAGCCTCCGAGCAGTACTTC TRBV6-5 - TRBD2 TRBJ2-7
CASSDRGNTEAFF TGTGCCAGCAGTGACCGGGGGAACACTGAAGCTTTCTTT TRBV6-4 - - TRBJ1-1
CASSLEDRYEQYF TGTGCCAGCAGCCTAGAGGACAGGTACGAGCAGTACTTC TRBV7-3 - TRBD1 TRBJ2-7
CASRPETGDNQPQHF TGCGCCAGCAGGCCCGAAACAGGGGACAATCAGCCCCAGCATTTT TRBV5-1 - TRBD1 TRBJ1-5
CASSYSAGENNEQFF TGTGCCAGCAGTTACTCGGCAGGGGAGAACAATGAGCAGTTCTTC TRBV6-5 - - TRBJ2-1
CASSLNIGGLPQHF TGTGCCAGCAGCTTAAATATAGGGGGCCTGCCCCAGCATTTT TRBV7-2 few TRBD1 TRBJ1-5
CASTHYRRDSNIQYF TGTGCCAGCACCCATTACCGCCGGGACAGCAACATTCAGTACTTC TRBV11-2 - TRBD1 TRBJ2-4
CASKESRQGTDTQYF TGCGCCAGCAAGGAGTCACGACAGGGTACAGATACGCAGTATTTT TRBV10-1 - TRBD1 TRBJ2-3
CASSPPGQAGGKLFF TGTGCCAGCAGCCCACCGGGACAGGCAGGGGGAAAACTGTTTTTT TRBV7-2 few TRBD1 TRBJ1-4
CASSFANEKLFF TGTGCCAGCAGTTTCGCTAATGAAAAACTGTTTTTT TRBV12-3/TRBV12-4 few - TRBJ1-4
CASSLLVRQGFEYGNTIYF TGTGCCAGCAGTTTATTAGTTCGACAGGGTTTTGAATATGGAAACACCATATATTTT TRBV27 - TRBD1 TRBJ1-3
CASVGDTEAFF TGTGCTAGTGTAGGGGATACTGAAGCTTTCTTT TRBV12-5 - - TRBJ1-1
CASRGGLLRGPFNSPLHF TGTGCCAGCAGGGGGGGTTTGCTTAGGGGACCTTTTAATTCACCCCTCCACTTT TRBV27 - - TRBJ1-6
CASSEFNEQFF TGTGCCAGCAGTGAGTTTAATGAGCAGTTCTTC TRBV27 - - TRBJ2-1
CAWVGDSGNTIYF TGTGCCTGGGTCGGGGACTCTGGAAACACCATATATTTT TRBV30 - - TRBJ1-3
CASHSLPGTEKLFF TGTGCCAGTCATAGCCTTCCAGGGACAGAAAAACTGTTTTTT TRBV2 few - TRBJ1-4
CASRDSGMNTGELFF TGTGCCAGCAGGGATAGCGGGATGAACACCGGGGAGCTGTTTTTT TRBV6-6 - TRBD2 TRBJ2-2
CASSLDGQGDPEAFF TGCGCCAGCAGCTTGGACGGACAGGGTGACCCTGAAGCTTTCTTT TRBV5-1 - TRBD1 TRBJ1-1
CASSLIGTASGNTIYF TGTGCCAGCAGCTTAATCGGTACAGCCTCTGGAAACACCATATATTTT TRBV7-3 - - TRBJ1-3
CASSLADRGPNYGYTF TGTGCCAGCAGCTTGGCGGACAGGGGGCCTAACTATGGCTACACCTTC TRBV5-4 - TRBD1 TRBJ1-2
CASSLGGSPYEQYF TGTGCCAGCAGCTTAGGGGGCAGTCCCTACGAGCAGTACTTC TRBV5-4 - TRBD1 TRBJ2-7
CASSLDRDDSPLHF TGCGCCAGCAGCCTAGACAGGGATGACTCACCCCTCCACTTT TRBV23-1 - TRBD1 TRBJ1-6
CASVASGGAREQFF TGTGCTAGTGTGGCTAGCGGGGGGGCTCGTGAGCAGTTCTTC TRBV12-5 - TRBD2 TRBJ2-1
CASSPQGRWTGELFF TGTGCCAGCAGCCCACAGGGTAGATGGACCGGGGAGCTGTTTTTT TRBV3-1/TRBV3-2 few - TRBJ2-2
CASRIGVNYGYTF TGTGCCAGCAGGATCGGGGTTAACTATGGCTACACCTTC TRBV28 once - TRBJ1-2
CASSLRIGPGLVDNEQFF TGTGCCAGCAGCCTACGTATAGGACCGGGACTAGTGGACAATGAGCAGTTCTTC TRBV7-8 - TRBD2 TRBJ2-1
CASSSTGGEGYTF TGTGCCAGCAGCTCTACAGGGGGAGAGGGCTACACCTTC TRBV7-9 - TRBD1 TRBJ1-2
CASSESGQGSDCGYTF TGCGCCAGCAGTGAATCGGGACAGGGTTCTGACTGTGGCTACACCTTC TRBV10-1 - TRBD1 TRBJ1-2
CASSQALAGLAYEQYF TGCGCCAGCAGCCAAGCGCTAGCGGGATTAGCCTACGAGCAGTACTTC TRBV4-1 once TRBD2 TRBJ2-7
CASSAGQNNSPLHF TGTGCCAGCAGCGCGGGACAGAACAATTCACCCCTCCACTTT TRBV5-4 - TRBD1 TRBJ1-6
CAISVRQGAGGYTF TGTGCCATCAGTGTCCGGCAGGGGGCGGGTGGCTACACCTTC TRBV10-3 - TRBD1 TRBJ1-2